The rows below give T cell receptor beta chains drawn from one sample of a study of blood T cell repertoires in COVID-19. Assay: immunoSEQ multiplex PCR; the TCRdb copy retains only in-frame clones and omits some. The top ten clones hold approximately 5% of a sample with 75,000 to 100,000 clones, 70% to 90% of them seen once. Specimen: peripheral blood. The receptors here all came from a man aged 65 to 79 with acute or convalescent COVID-19. CDR3s include the opening cysteine and the closing phenylalanine or tryptophan. Clone size is shown for a subset of rows, as once, few, many or a class of expanded clone.

-,TRBV19,CASSVKGDTEAFF
once,TRBV30,CAWSVGQAGSPLHF
-,TRBV29-1,CSAEHGDTEAFF
-,TRBV5-8,CASSSGVRGTYGYTF
-,TRBV24-1,CATSESHSSEAFF
few,TRBV6-5,CASRGGRWSGGYTF
-,TRBV10-1,CASSANTGNTIYF
-,TRBV3-1/TRBV3-2,CASSQDVTSNEQFF
-,TRBV4-2,CASSPTPPGASSYEQYF
-,TRBV5-1,CASSLISPRGNSPLHF
-,TRBV28,CASSIPGTGHSNQPQHF
-,TRBV27,CASSLYGQDRQGEQFF
few,TRBV3-1/TRBV3-2,CASSQTRIQGAVGYTF
-,TRBV15,CATSRDRGQGRETQYF
-,TRBV5-1,CASSLATGHTDTQYF
-,TRBV2,CASSADREAFF
-,TRBV7-2,CASSLGRTGGLDQPQHF
-,TRBV4-2,CASSQDYRVQNIQYF
-,TRBV5-4,CASSLDNRRENTIYF